The 19 T cell receptor beta chains presented below share a single source sample, sequenced in a study of human T cells and chemical hapten exposure. TCRdb re-called the RACE reads with MiXCR, one entry per CDR3 protein. The table has tens of thousands of distinct CDR3 sequences, 11% seen once. As for time point: patch test 2, 6 weeks after DPC sensitization. Sample treatment: therapeutic diphenylcyclopropenone sensitization with weekly scalp DPC. Sequences were derived from whole blood, sampled in connection with sensitization to the hapten diphenylcyclopropenone (DPC). The origin of the receptors is a young man with alopecia areata. Some clones in this sample may be carry-over from other donors' samples.

This clonotype appeared many times. The chain has TRBV20-1 and TRBJ2-3, with 7 bases aligning to TRBD2. V lost 0 bases to trimming and J lost 2 bases; unmatched junction nucleotides: 8. The V gene's germline CDR1 is DFQATT and CDR2 SNEGSKA (reference sequence). This CDR3 region has 16 residues. CDR3 DNA sequence: TGCAGTGCTAGAGATGAGGAGCGGGGTCACACAGATACGCAGTATTTT. Translating gives CSARDEERGHTDTQYF.

This clonotype was counted many times. This chain links TRBV7-7 with TRBJ1-1; D gene ambiguous. CDR1 SSHAT and CDR2 FNYEAQ come from the germline V gene (reference sequence). The V gene lost 5 bases and the J gene lost 1 base, with 11 bases spanning the gap. This CDR3 contains 14 residues. The CDR3 nucleotides are TGTGCCAGCAGCCCGATCAGGAAGAACACTGAAGCTTTCTTT. Translation gives CASSPIRKNTEAFF.

The chain links TRBV10-2 to TRBJ1-1; D remains ambiguous. Germline V lookup: CDR1 WSHSY, CDR2 SAAADI. Trimming removed 7 bases at V and 4 bases at J, with 13 bases between. The CDR3 extends over 13 amino acids. Written as DNA, the CDR3 is TGCGCCAGCATGGTCTCTTTGGGCACTGAAGCTTTCTTT. Amino acid sequence: CASMVSLGTEAFF.

The rearrangement uses TRBV5-6 and TRBJ2-7; D gene ambiguous. V gave up 0 bases and J gave up 3 bases, with 10 bases separating them. The germline V gene encodes CDR1 SGHDT and CDR2 YYEEEE. The CDR3 covers 14 residues. The CDR3 DNA reads as TGTGCCAGCAGCTTGGCAGCTAGTGACTACGAGCAGTACTTC. This translates into CASSLAASDYEQYF.

This clonotype was observed a few times. This rearrangement joins TRBV12-3 or TRBV12-4 to TRBJ2-3; 10 bases are a match to TRBD2. The CDR3 is 15 residues long. V shed 6 bases, J shed 3 bases, and the junction held 6 bases outside the gene matches. The DNA for the CDR3 is TGTGCCAGCAGCCCCTCTAGCGGGGGTACAGATACGCAGTATTTT. This gives the protein CASSPSSGGTDTQYF.

This clonotype was seen a handful of times. The chain uses TRBV19 and TRBJ2-1; perhaps TRBD1 as D (5 bases). Trimming pared 3 bases from V and 7 bases from J, leaving 10 bases between. CDR3 length: 13 amino acids. CDR1 is LNHDA and CDR2 is SQIVND in the germline V gene (reference sequence). In DNA form, the CDR3 reads TGTGCCAGTAGTATGTTGACAGCGAATGAGCAGTTCTTC. Translation gives CASSMLTANEQFF.

Many counts were recorded for this clonotype. CDR3 loop: CASSSLTSTDTQYF. The CDR3 DNA sequence: TGTGCCAGCAGTTCACTAACTAGCACAGATACGCAGTATTTT. The chain couples TRBV27 to TRBJ2-3; D is unclear. The CDR3 spans 14 residues. V gave up 4 bases and J gave up 0 bases, with 8 bases separating them. Germline CDR1 reads MNHEY; CDR2 reads SMNVEV (reference sequence).

This clonotype was seen ten or more times. This chain uses TRBV5-1 with TRBJ1-4; D is unresolved. CDR1 and CDR2 from the germline V gene are SGHRS and YFSETQ. V lost 2 bases and J 3 bases, leaving 11 bases between the germline ends. The CDR3 is made up of 15 amino acids. The CDR3 loop reads CASSFIPGPNEKLFF. DNA for the CDR3: TGCGCCAGCAGCTTCATACCGGGCCCTAATGAAAAACTGTTTTTT.

This clonotype was seen a few times. The J gene is TRBJ1-1, the V gene TRBV2, with unresolved D. V lost 4 bases and J lost 3, with 9 bases in between. The V gene's germline CDR1 is SNHLY and CDR2 FYNNEI. The CDR3 extends over 13 amino acids. The CDR3 sequence is CASSVWADTEAFF. The CDR3 nucleotides are TGTGCCAGCAGTGTTTGGGCAGACACTGAAGCTTTCTTT.

This clonotype was recorded a few times. The chain uses TRBV12-3 or TRBV12-4 and TRBJ1-5; 7 bases line up with TRBD1. The V segment lost 6 bases and the J segment 0 bases; nucleotides outside the gene matches: 8. This CDR3 comprises 16 residues. CDR3 coding DNA: TGTGCCAGCAGACCGGGACAGCCCTATAGCAATCAGCCCCAGCATTTT. Its translation is CASRPGQPYSNQPQHF.

The rearrangement joins TRBV12-3 or TRBV12-4 to TRBJ2-5, with unresolved D. V was clipped by 5 bases and J by 0 bases, with 1 base between them. The CDR3 runs to 11 residues. The DNA for the CDR3 is TGTGCCAGCAGTCACCAAGAGACCCAGTACTTC. Its translation is CASSHQETQYF.

The table lists this clonotype with many counts. The chain uses TRBV9 and TRBJ1-2, with D unresolved. Germline CDR1 and CDR2: SGDLS and YYNGEE. The length of the CDR3 is 16 residues. V lost 2 bases and J lost 4, with 18 bases in between. CDR3 in DNA: TGTGCCAGCAGCGTCACGGTGGGCCTTCACACCTATGGCTACACCTTC. This translates into CASSVTVGLHTYGYTF.

This chain links TRBV6-5 with TRBJ2-1; no firm D call. The germline V gene encodes CDR1 MNHEY and CDR2 SVGAGI. This CDR3 has 16 residues. With 1 base removed from V and 2 bases from J, the gap between germline ends came to 12 bases. CDR3 in DNA: TGTGCCAGCAGTTACTTTGGCGGAACAACCTACAATGAGCAGTTCTTC. Its protein is CASSYFGGTTYNEQFF.

CDR3: CASRASGTGFSPLHF. The CDR3 DNA reads TGTGCCAGCAGAGCTAGTGGGACAGGGTTTTCACCCCTCCACTTT. V is TRBV11-2 and J is TRBJ1-6; the match to TRBD1 covers 9 bases. The CDR3 is made up of 15 amino acids. After removal of 6 bases from V and 9 bases from J, the junction contained 9 bases not matched to a gene. Germline assignment: CDR1 SGHAT and CDR2 FQNNGV. Full variable domain (outside the CDR3, taken from reference TRBV11-2 and TRBJ1-6): EAGVAQSPRYKIIEKRQSVAFWCNPISGHATLYWYQQILGQGPKLLIQFQNNGVVDDSQLPKDRFSAERLKGVDSTLKIQPAKLEDSAVYLCASRASGTGFSPLHFGNGTRLTVT.

This chain uses TRBV29-1 with TRBJ2-7; D might be TRBD1 or TRBD2, each matching 5 bases. Germline values: CDR1 SQVTM, CDR2 ANQGSEA. This CDR3 comprises 12 residues. With 5 bases removed from V and 2 bases from J, the gap between germline ends came to 10 bases. The CDR3 here is CSVLRGPYEQYF. Written as DNA, the CDR3 is TGCAGCGTTTTAAGGGGACCCTACGAGCAGTACTTC.

This clonotype was detected ten times or more. The chain has TRBV3-1 and TRBJ2-7, with TRBD2 as a possible D gene (6 bases). V lost 2 bases and J 5 bases, leaving 16 bases between the germline ends. Germline assignment: CDR1 LGHDT and CDR2 YNNKEL (reference sequence). The CDR3 has 15 residues. As DNA, the CDR3 is TGTGCCAGCAGCCAAAGGCGGGGTCCCACCCACGAGCAGTACTTC. Translating gives CASSQRRGPTHEQYF.

This clonotype was counted a few times. The V call is TRBV3-1, the J call TRBJ1-1, with 9 bases identical to TRBD1. This CDR3 contains 14 residues. The V gene end was trimmed by 4 bases and the J gene end by 5 bases; junction bases not matched to a gene: 5. From germline, CDR1 is LGHDT and CDR2 YNNKEL (reference sequence). The chain's CDR3 is CASSRGQGWTEAFF. For the CDR3, the DNA is TGTGCCAGCAGCCGCGGACAGGGGTGGACTGAAGCTTTCTTT.

The chain joins TRBV28 to TRBJ1-4; 7 nucleotides match TRBD1. The CDR3 covers 16 residues. Germline V gene sequence: CDR1 MDHEN, CDR2 SYDVKM. The ends lost 4 bases at V and 2 bases at J; junction bases unmatched: 7. CDR3: CASSSLPQGTNEKLFF. CDR3 sequence (DNA): TGTGCCAGCAGTTCTTTACCACAGGGGACTAATGAAAAACTGTTTTTT.

This clonotype appeared a few times. This chain connects TRBV6-2 or TRBV6-3 to TRBJ2-3; the match to TRBD2 covers 12 bases. The CDR3 is made up of 15 amino acids. The germline V gene encodes CDR1 MNHEY and CDR2 SVGEGT. V gave up 7 bases and J gave up 2 bases; unmatched junction bases: 4. This chain's CDR3 is CASNRLAGVTDTQYF. CDR3 nucleotides: TGTGCCAGCAACCGACTAGCGGGGGTCACAGATACGCAGTATTTT.